This TCR beta chain emerged from a study of control samples from healthy donors and cancer patients. CDR1 and CDR2 from the germline V gene are LNHNV and YYDKDF (reference sequence). V dropped 3 bases and J dropped 2; count of bases not matched to a gene: 4. This CDR3 comprises 16 residues. The protocol was immunoSEQ multiplex PCR, while the TCRdb copy is restricted to in-frame clones and leaves out a portion. The top ten clones hold approximately 15% of a sample with about 130,000 clones, 85% to 95% of them seen once. Sequenced material: PBMCs. The chain is built from TRBV15 and TRBJ2-5, with 12 bases fitting TRBD2. This sequence was found in a man between 60 and 70 years old with colorectal cancer. The CDR3 here is CATSRTSGGPQETQYF. As DNA, the CDR3 is TGTGCCACCAGCAGGACTAGCGGGGGACCACAAGAGACCCAGTACTTC.